This T cell receptor (beta chain) was observed in a study of shared clonotypes between healthy human individuals. The method was immunoSEQ multiplex PCR; TCRdb's version includes in-frame clones alone and lacks a portion of them. Here the sample spans approximately 2,300,000 clones, around 90% being singletons. Study-wide findings and caveats: Among four donors, roughly 5% of naive CD4 clonotypes were found in common. Shared clonotypes across all four donors exceeded non-shared ones in generation probability.

Per the germline V gene, CDR1 is SGHVS and CDR2 is FQNEAQ. This CDR3 region has 17 residues. V gave up 0 bases and J gave up 2 bases, with 14 bases separating them. Subsets obtained from CD4+ cells comprised CD45RA+ naive and CD45RA-negative memory cells. Regarding this clone: Its cognate antigen is unknown.

The gene calls are TRBV7-8 and TRBJ1-5; D perhaps matches TRBD1 (6 bases). What was sequenced was naive CD4+ T cells from PBMCs. Subset denoted: CD45RA+ positively selected. The sequence was collected from a young man in good health. Some clones in this sample may be carry-over from other donors' samples. The CDR3, as DNA: TGTGCCAGCAGCTTAGCCCGGGGGGCCGGGGGCAATCAGCCCCAGCATTTT. It encodes CASSLARGAGGNQPQHF.